The clone carrying this T cell receptor beta chain was counted ten times or more. What it binds is unknown. V lost 5 bases and J lost 2, with 8 bases in between. The CDR3 has 13 amino acids. TCRdb recomputed calls from the reads with MiXCR, one row per CDR3 protein. Counted here are 150,000 to 160,000 distinct CDR3 sequences, 23% occurring once; the ten biggest clones make up about a tenth. The data belong to a study of T cell repertoires in cytomegalovirus infection. Study-level findings and limits: The cumulative frequency of public TCR beta families identified carriers of CMV plus the relevant HLA.

The chain carries TRBV12-3 or TRBV12-4 and TRBJ2-3; D might be TRBD2 (6 bases). The source is a human donor in good health (CMV status not recorded). Some clones in this sample may be carry-over from other donors' samples. The sample comprised PBMCs. CDR3 region: CASSLRDTDTQYF. The CDR3 bases are TGTGCCAGCAGTCTGCGGGACACAGATACGCAGTATTTT.